Shown below are 30 T cell receptor beta chains from a single sample sequenced in a study of beta chain features in type 1 diabetes. Findings and limits, study-wide: Significant though moderate, a shortening of TCRB CDR3s appeared in all four CD4+ subsets of Type 1 diabetes patients.

As every portion of the isolated RNA was reverse transcribed, the sequencing read expressed TCRB transcripts. Sequencing was performed with immunoSEQ multiplex PCR; in TCRdb, only in-frame clones are kept and a portion is missing. The sample has roughly 160,000 clones; under 9.5% are singletons. These receptors' antigens are unknown. Material: central memory CD4+ T cells from blood. Receptor source: a man in his late teens or twenties with type 1 diabetes.

This clone came up a few times. In nucleotides, the CDR3 is TGTGCCACCAGCAGCTACACAGGCTACGAGCAGTACTTC. Translated, it gives CATSSYTGYEQYF. The chain uses TRBV15 and TRBJ2-7; a weak D match, TRBD1 (5 bases). The ends were cut back, 3 bases at V and 3 bases at J, with 9 bases in the middle. Germline V gene lookup returns CDR1 LNHNV and CDR2 YYDKDF (reference sequence). The CDR3 sequence is 13 residues long.

The table lists this clone with a few counts. The chain combines TRBV5-1 with TRBJ2-2, with TRBD2 matching over 9 bases. Germline CDR1 SGHRS, CDR2 YFSETQ. This CDR3 is built from 16 residues. The J segment lost 6 bases and the V segment lost 4 bases, leaving 10 bases of the junction unmatched. The CDR3 region is CASSPSLAGRSGELFF. The CDR3 DNA sequence: TGCGCCAGCAGCCCCTCACTAGCGGGTCGGTCCGGGGAGCTGTTTTTT.

This clone was observed a handful of times. V gene TRBV7-9 combines with J gene TRBJ2-7; 12 bases are a match to TRBD1. Germline-derived CDR1 and CDR2 are SEHNR and FQNEAQ (reference sequence). With 1 base clipped from V and 5 bases from J, the junction kept 3 bases outside the gene matches. The CDR3 is 15 residues long. The CDR3 region has the DNA TGTGCCAGCAGCTTAGGGGACAGGGGGCGCCACGAGCAGTACTTC. This sequence encodes CASSLGDRGRHEQYF.

The chain joins TRBV9 to TRBJ1-3; possibly TRBD1 for D (6 bases). This CDR3 region has 16 residues. CDR1 SGDLS and CDR2 YYNGEE come from the germline V gene. Trimming removed 2 bases from V and 3 bases from J, with 15 bases in between. Here the CDR3 DNA reads TGTGCCAGCAGCGTTGGAGCACAGGGAAATGGAAACACCATATATTTT. This gives the protein CASSVGAQGNGNTIYF.

V usage is TRBV28 and J usage is TRBJ2-7; 10 nucleotides align to TRBD1. The CDR3 loop spans 17 amino acids. The germline gives CDR1 MDHEN, CDR2 SYDVKM. The V segment lost 6 bases and the J segment 4 bases; nucleotides outside the gene matches: 15. The CDR3 nucleotides read TGTGCCAGCAGCTCGGGACAGGGGTACCTCACAAGATACGAGCAGTACTTC. Translated: CASSSGQGYLTRYEQYF. The full variable domain, rest sourced from reference TRBV28 and TRBJ2-7, is DVKVTQSSRYLVKRTGEKVFLECVQDMDHENMFWYRQDPGLGLRLIYFSYDVKMKEKGDIPEGYSVSREKKERFSLILESASTNQTSMYLCASSSGQGYLTRYEQYFGPGTRLTVT.

This clone was observed a handful of times. The chain employs TRBV6-1 and TRBJ2-5, with 8 bases that match TRBD2. CDR1 MNHNS and CDR2 SASEGT come from the germline V gene. This CDR3 region has 15 residues. V shed 3 bases, J shed 9 bases, and the junction held 12 bases outside the gene matches. The CDR3: CASSELAGSDSAQYF. CDR3 coding DNA: TGTGCCAGCAGTGAGTTAGCGGGGTCCGATTCGGCCCAGTACTTC.

This clone was counted a few times. The genes are TRBV5-4 and TRBJ2-1; the D gene is possibly TRBD1 (7 bases). This CDR3 comprises 15 residues. V was cut by 0 bases and J by 8 bases, with 15 bases left in between. Germline V gives CDR1 SGHNT, CDR2 YYREEE (reference sequence). The DNA of the CDR3 is TGTGCCAGCAGCTTGGGCAGGGGGGATATAGATGAGCAGTTCTTC. Its translation: CASSLGRGDIDEQFF.

The J gene is TRBJ2-6, the V gene TRBV7-6; D is undetermined. The germline V gene has CDR1 SGHVS and CDR2 FNYEAQ. Trimming took 5 bases from V and 4 from J, leaving 6 bases between them. The CDR3 has 13 amino acids. The CDR3 here is CASSVSGANVLTF. CDR3 coding DNA: TGTGCCAGCAGCGTTAGCGGGGCCAACGTCCTGACTTTC.

This clone turned up a few times. The chain carries TRBV10-3 and TRBJ2-3; D unresolved. CDR3 length equals 14 residues. Germline-derived CDR1 and CDR2 are ENHRY and SYGVKD. Trimming shortened V by 5 bases and J by 1 base, and 10 bases separated the two germline ends. The CDR3: CAISSTERTDTQYF. The DNA of the CDR3 is TGTGCCATCAGTTCTACCGAACGCACAGATACGCAGTATTTT.

The chain links TRBV18 to TRBJ2-1; D call uncertain. This CDR3 spans 15 amino acids. V lost 0 bases and J lost 10, with 16 bases in between. The germline gives CDR1 KGHSH, CDR2 LQKENI. CDR3 loop: CASSPPSSGELEQFF. The CDR3 nucleotides read TGTGCCAGCTCACCACCGAGTAGTGGAGAATTGGAGCAGTTCTTC.

V is TRBV6-1 and J is TRBJ1-2; 9 nucleotides agree with TRBD1. This CDR3 is 16 amino acids long. With 2 bases clipped from V and 9 bases from J, the junction kept 13 bases outside the gene matches. Per germline, CDR1 MNHNS and CDR2 SASEGT. The CDR3 region has the DNA TGTGCCAGCAGTGAAAGGCCCCTGACAGGGGGAGTGCGCTACACCTTC. Translation gives CASSERPLTGGVRYTF.

This clone was observed a handful of times. The chain is built from TRBV18 and TRBJ2-2; 7 bases fit TRBD1. The CDR3 consists of 13 residues. V lost 5 bases and J lost 5; bases outside the gene matches: 2. CDR1 KGHSH and CDR2 LQKENI come from the germline V gene. The CDR3 spells CASSATGTGELFF. Here the CDR3 DNA reads TGTGCCAGCTCAGCGACAGGGACCGGGGAGCTGTTTTTT.

The table lists this clone with a few counts. The rearrangement joins TRBV7-2 to TRBJ2-5, with TRBD2 matching over 12 bases. J was trimmed by 2 bases and V by 4 bases; bases with no gene match: 11. The length of the CDR3 is 18 residues. CDR1 is SGHTA and CDR2 is FQGNSA in the germline V gene. CDR3 coding DNA: TGTGCCAGCAGCTCGCTGTCTAGCGGGGGGGCCGTTCAAGAGACCCAGTACTTC. Its translation is CASSSLSSGGAVQETQYF.

The chain joins TRBV2 to TRBJ2-5, with 7 bases matching TRBD2. The CDR3 is made up of 13 amino acids. Germline CDR1 is SNHLY and CDR2 is FYNNEI. Trimming at V came to 3 bases and at J to 7 bases, leaving 5 bases not matched to a gene. The CDR3: CASSDAGAVTQYF. CDR3 coding DNA: TGTGCCAGCAGTGACGCGGGAGCGGTGACCCAGTACTTC.

This clone showed up just a few times. This chain joins TRBV7-2 and TRBJ1-5; D may be TRBD1 (5 bases). Germline V gene lookup returns CDR1 SGHTA and CDR2 FQGNSA. V lost 4 bases, J lost 3 bases, and 13 bases lay in between. The CDR3 consists of 15 residues. The CDR3 region is CASSSRGGDNQPQHF. For the CDR3, the DNA is TGTGCCAGCAGCTCGAGAGGAGGGGACAATCAGCCCCAGCATTTT.

A word on this clone: The same CDR3 is also encoded by other DNA sequences in this sample. The chain carries TRBV7-2 and TRBJ1-2; 8 nucleotides match TRBD1. Trimming cost V 6 bases and J 8 bases; bases outside gene matches: 5. The CDR3 covers 12 residues. CDR1 and CDR2 (germline): SGHTA, FQGNSA. CDR3 in DNA: TGTGCCAGCAGTACCGACAGGGGCGGCTACACCTTC. It encodes CASSTDRGGYTF.

The table lists this clone with a few counts. The genes are TRBV7-2 and TRBJ2-2; 11 bases match TRBD2. There are 18 residues in the CDR3. Germline values: CDR1 SGHTA, CDR2 FQGNSA. The V segment lost 4 bases and the J segment 5 bases; nucleotides outside the gene matches: 12. CDR3 sequence: CASSSILAGGWGTGELFF. CDR3 sequence (DNA): TGTGCCAGCAGCTCGATCCTAGCGGGGGGCTGGGGAACCGGGGAGCTGTTTTTT.

This clone turned up a few times. The chain combines TRBV28 with TRBJ2-5, with D maybe TRBD1 (6 bases). V was trimmed by 6 bases and J by 4 bases, leaving 12 bases between them. This CDR3 is 13 amino acids long. Germline V gene data show CDR1 as MDHEN and CDR2 as SYDVKM. DNA for the CDR3: TGTGCCAGCAGCGACTCAGGGGCAGAGACCCAGTACTTC. Translated, it gives CASSDSGAETQYF.

The chain combines TRBV9 with TRBJ2-3; 14 bases line up with TRBD2. The CDR3 contains 16 residues. Germline CDR1 SGDLS, CDR2 YYNGEE. The V and J ends lost 3 bases and 6 bases, in that order; junction bases with no gene match: 6. CDR3 bases: TGTGCCAGCAGCGCCGGGACTAGCGGGAGTATGGATACGCAGTATTTT. Protein: CASSAGTSGSMDTQYF.

The chain combines TRBV28 with TRBJ1-4, with a tentative D call TRBD1 (5 bases). CDR3 length equals 19 residues. V was clipped by 3 bases and J by 3 bases, with 23 bases between them. Germline assignment: CDR1 MDHEN and CDR2 SYDVKM. The CDR3 region has the DNA TGTGCCAGCAGTTTGGCAACGGCTCGGACAAATCGGGCTAATGAAAAACTGTTTTTT. Its protein product is CASSLATARTNRANEKLFF.

The genes are TRBV28 and TRBJ2-7, with 12 nucleotides matching TRBD1. Trimming cost V 8 bases and J 3 bases; bases outside gene matches: 11. CDR1 and CDR2 (germline): MDHEN, SYDVKM. CDR3 length: 16 residues. The CDR3 here is CASLSGQGALHYEQYF. The CDR3 bases are TGTGCCAGCCTATCGGGACAGGGGGCGCTCCACTACGAGCAGTACTTC.

The V gene is TRBV7-2, the J gene TRBJ2-7; 8 bases map to TRBD2. Germline values: CDR1 SGHTA, CDR2 FQGNSA. The CDR3 is made up of 15 amino acids. V gave up 2 bases and J gave up 2 bases; unmatched junction bases: 5. In DNA form, the CDR3 reads TGTGCCAGCAGCTTATTGGCGGGGGGCACCTACGAGCAGTACTTC. Its protein product is CASSLLAGGTYEQYF.

This clone came up a few times. V usage is TRBV6-5 and J usage is TRBJ2-7; perhaps TRBD1 as D (5 bases). V lost 6 bases and J 6 bases, leaving 21 bases between the germline ends. This CDR3 contains 15 residues. Looked up from germline, CDR1 is MNHEY and CDR2 is SVGAGI. The CDR3 DNA sequence: TGTGCCAGCAGCACAATGGGGCTGGAGTTCGCCGAGCAGTACTTC. Translating it yields CASSTMGLEFAEQYF.

The chain couples TRBV27 to TRBJ1-6; maybe TRBD1 (6 bases). The V end was cut by 3 bases, the J end by 6 bases, with 12 bases between. The CDR3 consists of 15 residues. Per the germline V gene, CDR1 is MNHEY and CDR2 is SMNVEV (reference sequence). The CDR3 DNA sequence: TGTGCCAGCAGTTTTAGACAGGCCTCTAATTCACCCCTCCACTTT. Encoded protein: CASSFRQASNSPLHF.

This clone was recorded a few times. This chain uses TRBV6-6 with TRBJ1-2; 8 bases line up with TRBD1. Germline V CDR1 and CDR2: MNHNY, SVGAGI (reference sequence). This CDR3 is 14 amino acids long. The J segment lost 4 bases and the V segment lost 6 bases, leaving 7 bases of the junction unmatched. The CDR3 protein is CASSSGTGTYGYTF. The DNA of the CDR3 is TGTGCCAGCAGCTCCGGGACAGGAACCTATGGCTACACCTTC.

The chain combines TRBV30 with TRBJ2-3, with a tentative D call TRBD1 (6 bases). Trimming took off 4 bases at V and 2 bases at J, with 7 bases between the two ends. CDR3 length: 12 amino acids. Germline V lookup: CDR1 GTSNPN, CDR2 SVGIG (reference sequence). For the CDR3, the DNA is TGTGCCTGGAACAGGGTCACAGATACGCAGTATTTT. Encoded protein: CAWNRVTDTQYF.

This rearrangement joins TRBV29-1 to TRBJ2-1, with 7 positions matching TRBD1. Germline lookup yields CDR1 SQVTM and CDR2 ANQGSEA. This CDR3 is built from 15 residues. The V segment lost 7 bases and the J segment 4 bases; nucleotides outside the gene matches: 13. The CDR3 sequence: CSADRSGQPYNEQFF. CDR3 nucleotide sequence: TGCAGCGCCGACCGTTCGGGACAGCCGTACAATGAGCAGTTCTTC.

This sequence joins TRBV5-1 and TRBJ2-3; 7 bases are shared with TRBD2. The CDR3 spans 15 residues. Per germline, CDR1 SGHRS and CDR2 YFSETQ. Unmatched junction bases numbered 5, after V lost 1 base and J lost 3 bases. The CDR3 loop reads CASSLHSGETDTQYF. The CDR3 DNA sequence: TGCGCCAGCAGCTTGCACAGCGGGGAGACAGATACGCAGTATTTT.

This clone was detected a few times. The chain couples TRBV4-1 to TRBJ1-2; the match to TRBD1 covers 7 bases. Germline V gene data show CDR1 as MGHRA and CDR2 as YSYEKL. The V gene end was trimmed by 3 bases and the J gene end by 6 bases; junction bases not matched to a gene: 19. The CDR3 has 18 amino acids. The CDR3: CASSQTGMERGLGDGYTF. CDR3 in DNA: TGCGCCAGCAGCCAGACAGGGATGGAGAGGGGGTTGGGCGATGGCTACACCTTC.

This clone has only a few counts. The rearrangement joins TRBV7-2 to TRBJ2-3; D is uncertain. In germline, CDR1 is SGHTA, CDR2 FQGNSA. V lost 1 base and J lost 4, with 9 bases in between. CDR3 length: 14 residues. The CDR3 loop is CASSLELPSDTQYF. CDR3 DNA sequence: TGTGCCAGCAGCTTAGAACTGCCTTCAGATACGCAGTATTTT.